The clone carrying this T cell receptor (beta chain) was seen only once. Clones were read by immunoSEQ multiplex PCR, and TCRdb kept only the in-frame ones, dropping some. The sample consists of more than 110,000 clones, approximately 92% of them appearing once. The data are from a study of T cell responses to AZD1222 COVID-19 vaccine. The CDR3 length is 14 residues. The V gene's germline CDR1 is SGHRS and CDR2 YFSETQ. The V gene end was trimmed by 5 bases and the J gene end by 4 bases; junction bases not matched to a gene: 4. The rearrangement links TRBV5-1 to TRBJ2-7, with 12 bases fitting TRBD2. This clonotype was obtained from an adult who received the AZD1222 COVID-19 vaccine. The specimen was peripheral blood, collected 28 days after the second AZD1222 dose. CDR3 in amino acids: CASRDGLAGYEQYF. The DNA for the CDR3 is TGCGCCAGCAGAGACGGACTAGCGGGATACGAGCAGTACTTC.